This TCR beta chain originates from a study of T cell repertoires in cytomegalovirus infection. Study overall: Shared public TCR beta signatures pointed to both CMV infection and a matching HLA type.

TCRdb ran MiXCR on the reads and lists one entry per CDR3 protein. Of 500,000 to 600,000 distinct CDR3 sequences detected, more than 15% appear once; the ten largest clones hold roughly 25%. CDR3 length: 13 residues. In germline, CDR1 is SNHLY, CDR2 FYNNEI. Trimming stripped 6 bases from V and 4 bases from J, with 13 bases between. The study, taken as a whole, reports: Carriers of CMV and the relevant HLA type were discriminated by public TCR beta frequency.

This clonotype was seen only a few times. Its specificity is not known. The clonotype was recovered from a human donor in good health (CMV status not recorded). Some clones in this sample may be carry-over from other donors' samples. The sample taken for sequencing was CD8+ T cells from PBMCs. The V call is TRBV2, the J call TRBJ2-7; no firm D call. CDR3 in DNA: TGTGCCAGCAGCGCTCACGAACGTTACGAGCAGTACTTC. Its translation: CASSAHERYEQYF.